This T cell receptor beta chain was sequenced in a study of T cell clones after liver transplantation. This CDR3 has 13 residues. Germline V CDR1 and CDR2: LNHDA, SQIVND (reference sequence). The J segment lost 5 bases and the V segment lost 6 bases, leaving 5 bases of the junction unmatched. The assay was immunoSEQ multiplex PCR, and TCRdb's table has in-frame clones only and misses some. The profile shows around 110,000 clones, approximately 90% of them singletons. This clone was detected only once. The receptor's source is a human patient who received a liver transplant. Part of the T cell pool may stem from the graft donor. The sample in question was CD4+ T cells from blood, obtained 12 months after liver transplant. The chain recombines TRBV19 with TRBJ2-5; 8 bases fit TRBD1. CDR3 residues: CASSSTGAETQYF. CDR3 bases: TGTGCCAGTAGCTCGACAGGGGCCGAGACCCAGTACTTC.